This TCR beta chain was documented in a study of OX40 agonist ivuxolimab in advanced cancers. Measured with immunoSEQ multiplex PCR; TCRdb has only the in-frame clones, and not every one. The sample has fewer than 120,000 clones; approximately 89% are singletons. Germline V gives CDR1 LNHDA, CDR2 SQIVND (reference sequence). V gave up 5 bases and J gave up 1 base; unmatched junction bases: 10. The CDR3 is made up of 16 amino acids. The source material was CD4+ or CD8+ T cells sorted from blood, sampled in a trial of the OX40 agonist ivuxolimab. This TCR came from an adult with an advanced solid tumor such as melanoma, head and neck, liver or kidney cancer. This chain joins TRBV19 and TRBJ1-2, with TRBD1 matching 7 bases. The CDR3 DNA follows: TGTGCCAGTAGTTTAACCGGGACAGATTTTAACTATGGCTACACCTTC. It codes for CASSLTGTDFNYGYTF.